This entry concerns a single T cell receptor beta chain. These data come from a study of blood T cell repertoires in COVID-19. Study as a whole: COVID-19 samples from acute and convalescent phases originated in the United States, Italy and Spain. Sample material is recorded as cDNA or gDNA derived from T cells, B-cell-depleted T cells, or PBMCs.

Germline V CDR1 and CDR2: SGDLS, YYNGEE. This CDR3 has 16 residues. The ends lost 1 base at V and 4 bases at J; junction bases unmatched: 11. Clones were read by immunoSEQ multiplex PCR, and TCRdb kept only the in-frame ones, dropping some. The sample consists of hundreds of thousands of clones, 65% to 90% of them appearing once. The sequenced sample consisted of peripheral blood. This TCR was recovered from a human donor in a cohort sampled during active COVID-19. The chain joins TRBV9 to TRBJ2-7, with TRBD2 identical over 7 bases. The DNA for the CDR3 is TGTGCCAGCAGCGTAAGCGGCTTTGCGGGAGCTTACGAGCAGTACTTC. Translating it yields CASSVSGFAGAYEQYF.